The 17 T cell receptor beta chains reported below all come from one sample, sequenced in a study of blood T cell repertoires in COVID-19. Some clones are missing from TCRdb's copy, which holds only in-frame ones; the method was immunoSEQ multiplex PCR. The sample consists of approximately 20,000 clones, about 78% of them appearing once. Sequencing input: peripheral blood. These TCRs come from a man in his sixties with active COVID-19.

In its sample, this clone was seen a few times. This chain links TRBV7-9 with TRBJ2-7; D gene unclear. With 0 bases removed from V and 5 bases from J, the gap between germline ends came to 17 bases. Germline loops: CDR1 SEHNR, CDR2 FQNEAQ (reference sequence). The CDR3 sequence is 16 residues long. The CDR3 here is CASSLATLVAEDEQYF. In nucleotides, the CDR3 is TGTGCCAGCAGCTTAGCCACCCTAGTGGCCGAGGACGAGCAGTACTTC.

The chain uses TRBV2 and TRBJ1-2; D is ambiguous. Trimming left V 4 bases short and J 1 base short, with 7 bases between. The CDR3 contains 13 residues. The germline CDR1 and CDR2 sequences are SNHLY and FYNNEI. This chain's CDR3 is CASSGRGNYGYTF. DNA for the CDR3: TGTGCCAGCAGTGGGCGCGGTAACTATGGCTACACCTTC.

This clone has just a few counts. This chain joins TRBV19 and TRBJ1-6, with 8 bases that match TRBD1. CDR1 LNHDA and CDR2 SQIVND come from the germline V gene (reference sequence). The CDR3 sequence is 15 residues long. V trimming: 1 base; J trimming: 8 bases; junction bases outside the gene matches: 4. The CDR3 loop reads CASSIGGQGYSPLHF. The CDR3 DNA sequence: TGTGCCAGTAGTATAGGAGGACAGGGATATTCACCCCTCCACTTT.

The chain carries TRBV3-1 (or the pseudogene TRBV3-2) and TRBJ2-5; 7 bases match TRBD1. The CDR3 is made up of 15 amino acids. Germline CDR1 LGHDT, CDR2 YNNKEL (reference sequence). V was clipped by 8 bases and J by 0 bases; unmatched bases: 9. CDR3 loop: CASGNNRGNQETQYF. CDR3 in DNA: TGTGCCAGCGGAAACAACAGGGGAAACCAAGAGACCCAGTACTTC.

V is TRBV5-1 and J is TRBJ2-1; 8 bases are shared with TRBD2. The length of the CDR3 is 14 residues. The junction had 5 bases not matched to a gene; V was cut back by 5 bases and J by 4 bases. In germline, CDR1 is SGHRS, CDR2 YFSETQ. Here the CDR3 DNA reads TGCGCCAGCAGTCCGGGAGGGGGTTACAATGAGCAGTTCTTC. The encoded protein is CASSPGGGYNEQFF.

V usage is TRBV27 and J usage is TRBJ2-5; TRBD2 aligns across 10 bases. CDR3 length: 15 amino acids. The V and J ends lost 10 bases and 2 bases, in that order; junction bases with no gene match: 10. The germline V gene has CDR1 MNHEY and CDR2 SMNVEV (reference sequence). CDR3 region: CATSRGAGGQETQYF. In DNA, the CDR3 is TGTGCCACCTCAAGAGGAGCGGGAGGGCAAGAGACCCAGTACTTC.

The genes are TRBV7-2 and TRBJ2-1; no clear D gene. Germline CDR1 is SGHTA and CDR2 is FQGNSA. Deletions cut 2 bases from V and 0 bases from J, with 14 bases between. The CDR3 loop spans 17 amino acids. CDR3: CASSLLGSAYSYNEQFF. As DNA, the CDR3 is TGTGCCAGCAGCTTATTGGGCTCCGCCTACTCCTACAATGAGCAGTTCTTC.

The genes are TRBV28 and TRBJ2-5; TRBD2 agrees at 8 bases. The CDR3 has 16 residues. CDR1 is MDHEN and CDR2 is SYDVKM in the germline V gene. The V segment lost 4 bases and the J segment 3 bases; nucleotides outside the gene matches: 10. The DNA for the CDR3 is TGTGCCAGCAGTTCACTCGGGACTAGATCGAAAGAGACCCAGTACTTC. Translation: CASSSLGTRSKETQYF.

The V and J genes are TRBV29-1 and TRBJ1-2, with D maybe TRBD1 (6 bases). V lost 3 bases and J lost 1, with 15 bases in between. The CDR3 extends over 15 amino acids. Germline V gene data show CDR1 as SQVTM and CDR2 as ANQGSEA. The CDR3: CSVDADRPLNYGYTF. The CDR3 DNA is TGCAGCGTTGACGCTGACAGGCCCCTTAACTATGGCTACACCTTC.

The chain joins TRBV28 to TRBJ2-7, with TRBD1 identical over 12 bases. J lost 6 bases, V lost 4 bases, and 4 bases had no gene match. Germline V gene data show CDR1 as MDHEN and CDR2 as SYDVKM. This CDR3 contains 14 residues. CDR3 nucleotides: TGTGCCAGCAGTTGGGACAGGGGGCCTATCGAGCAGTACTTC. This codes for CASSWDRGPIEQYF.

The CDR3 region is CASSTDRATGTQYF. The CDR3 nucleotides read TGTGCCAGTAGTACAGACAGAGCCACGGGTACGCAGTATTTT. This chain joins TRBV19 and TRBJ2-3; D might be TRBD1 (5 bases). CDR1 is LNHDA and CDR2 is SQIVND in the germline V gene (reference sequence). The CDR3 has 14 amino acids. Trimming stripped 4 bases from V and 8 bases from J, with 16 bases between.

The chain carries TRBV6-5 and TRBJ1-4; D gene ambiguous. The V and J ends lost 6 bases and 0 bases respectively, with 8 bases between them. The CDR3 has 14 amino acids. The germline gives CDR1 MNHEY, CDR2 SVGAGI. The CDR3 is CASRTGATNEKLFF. The CDR3 DNA follows: TGTGCCAGCAGGACCGGAGCAACTAATGAAAAACTGTTTTTT.

The V call is TRBV14, the J call TRBJ2-7; 10 bases line up with TRBD1. V shed 5 bases and J 3 bases; nucleotides not matched to a gene: 7. The CDR3 has 15 amino acids. Germline V gives CDR1 SGHDN, CDR2 FVKESK. CDR3 protein: CASSKGTGVNYEQYF. As DNA, the CDR3 is TGTGCCAGCAGCAAAGGGACAGGGGTAAACTACGAGCAGTACTTC.

The chain has TRBV11-3 and TRBJ2-1; 7 nucleotides agree with TRBD2. After removal of 5 bases from V and 2 bases from J, the junction contained 6 bases not matched to a gene. The germline gives CDR1 SGHNT, CDR2 YENEEA. The CDR3 has 15 amino acids. The CDR3 protein is CASSPTSLTYNEQFF. The CDR3 DNA follows: TGTGCCAGCAGCCCGACTAGCTTGACCTACAATGAGCAGTTCTTC.

The chain joins TRBV18 to TRBJ2-3, with D unclear. Germline CDR1 KGHSH, CDR2 LQKENI. With 5 bases removed from V and 6 bases from J, the gap between germline ends came to 9 bases. CDR3 size: 12 residues. CDR3 in DNA: TGTGCCAGCTCAAATCCGGTCGATACGCAGTATTTT. This translates into CASSNPVDTQYF.

The chain combines TRBV7-3 with TRBJ2-1; 13 bases map to TRBD2. Germline V gene sequence: CDR1 SGHTA, CDR2 FQGTGA. The junction had 8 bases not matched to a gene; V was cut back by 4 bases and J by 8 bases. The CDR3 extends over 16 amino acids. CDR3 region: CASSSRTSGSRDEQFF. The CDR3, as DNA: TGTGCCAGCAGCTCCCGGACTAGCGGGAGTAGGGATGAGCAGTTCTTC.

The rearrangement uses TRBV19 and TRBJ1-4; tentatively, D is TRBD1 (5 bases). The germline V gene has CDR1 LNHDA and CDR2 SQIVND (reference sequence). This CDR3 region has 13 residues. Trimming shortened V by 7 bases and J by 3 bases, and 9 bases separated the two germline ends. For the CDR3, the DNA is TGTGCCAGTAATGGAGGGGCTAATGAAAAACTGTTTTTT. This translates into CASNGGANEKLFF.